This T cell receptor beta chain was recovered during a study of blood T cell repertoires in COVID-19. For the study at large: Samples came from the United States, Italy and Spain, spanning acute and convalescent COVID-19. The cDNA or gDNA used as material had been derived from T cells, B-cell-depleted T cells, or PBMCs.

In the original workflow: Amplification from reference gene primers served as the basis for estimated nucleated cell counts. Sequencing used immunoSEQ multiplex PCR; TCRdb keeps in-frame clones, though not all of them. V and J calls and clone size come straight from that table; D and trimming were deduced from the DNA. The profile shows about 150,000 clones, more than 65% of them singletons. V shed 5 bases and J shed 1 base, with 16 bases lying between them. The CDR3 is 16 residues long. CDR1 is SGHTA, CDR2 FQGNSA, per germline. V usage is TRBV7-2 and J usage is TRBJ2-3; D is possibly TRBD1 (5 bases). The clonotype comes from a woman aged 50 to 65 with acute or convalescent COVID-19. Sequencing was done on a sample of peripheral blood. The CDR3 coding sequence is TGTGCCAGCAGCCGTACGGCAGACAGCCGCACAGATACGCAGTATTTT. Translating gives CASSRTADSRTDTQYF. The full variable domain, in which reference TRBV7-2 and TRBJ2-3 provide the parts outside the CDR3, is GAGVSQSPSNKVTEKGKDVELRCDPISGHTALYWYRQSLGQGLEFLIYFQGNSAPDKSGLPSDRFSAERTGGSVSTLTIQRTQQEDSAVYLCASSRTADSRTDTQYFGPGTRLTVL.